The 25 T cell receptor beta chains reported below all come from one sample, sequenced in a study of cytomegalovirus exposure and HLA in healthy donors. PCR employed 60 Vbeta and 13 Jbeta primers. Sequencing used immunoSEQ multiplex PCR; TCRdb keeps in-frame clones, though not all of them. Of 100,000 to 150,000 clones listed, approximately 71% are singletons. The sequencing sample was made of PBMCs. All receptors come from a woman in her sixties or seventies in good health and CMV-seronegative.

The CDR3 loop reads CASSIGRSGTDTQYF. CDR3 coding DNA: TGTGCCAGTAGTATAGGGAGATCTGGCACAGATACGCAGTATTTT. V usage is TRBV19 and J usage is TRBJ2-3; D uncertain. The germline gives CDR1 LNHDA, CDR2 SQIVND (reference sequence). This CDR3 comprises 15 residues. V lost 1 base to trimming and J lost 1 base, with 9 bases between them.

The V and J genes are TRBV7-3 and TRBJ1-1; 8 bases are a match to TRBD1. Trimming cost V 2 bases and J 5 bases; bases outside gene matches: 7. The CDR3 runs to 15 residues. Per the germline V gene, CDR1 is SGHTA and CDR2 is FQGTGA. The CDR3 spells CASSLSQGARTEAFF. In DNA, the CDR3 is TGTGCCAGCAGCTTATCGCAGGGGGCGAGGACTGAAGCTTTCTTT. The variable domain in full, with the rest retrieved from reference TRBV7-3 and TRBJ1-1, is GAGVSQTPSNKVTEKGKYVELRCDPISGHTALYWYRQSLGQGPEFLIYFQGTGAADDSGLPNDRFFAVRPEGSVSTLKIQRTERGDSAVYLCASSLSQGARTEAFFGQGTRLTVV.

The V and J genes are TRBV7-3 and TRBJ2-6; no clear D gene. The CDR3 is 14 amino acids. The V gene lost 1 base and the J gene lost 4 bases, with 5 bases spanning the gap. Per the germline V gene, CDR1 is SGHTA and CDR2 is FQGTGA. This CDR3 reads CASSLNLGANVLTF. CDR3 DNA: TGTGCCAGCAGCTTAAATCTGGGGGCCAACGTCCTGACTTTC.

In its sample, this clone was seen once. The chain couples TRBV5-1 to TRBJ2-5, with a tentative D call TRBD2 (6 bases). The assigned J gene may be wrong: the sequence end matches TRBJ2-7 better. In germline, CDR1 is SGHRS, CDR2 YFSETQ. The length of the CDR3 is 13 residues. The CDR3 here is CASSWRLAYEQYF. The CDR3 nucleotides are TGCGCCAGCAGCTGGAGACTAGCCTACGAGCAGTACTTC.

The rearrangement links TRBV19 to TRBJ2-7, with TRBD2 identical over 8 bases. There are 17 residues in the CDR3. With V trimmed by 10 bases and J by 0 bases, 17 bases remained unmatched. Looked up from germline, CDR1 is LNHDA and CDR2 is SQIVND (reference sequence). CDR3 sequence: CATSLGLAGWSSYEQYF. The CDR3 DNA reads TGTGCCACTAGCCTGGGGCTAGCGGGTTGGAGCTCCTACGAGCAGTACTTC.

J is TRBJ2-1 and V is TRBV7-2, with 7 bases aligning to TRBD1. The CDR3 extends over 15 amino acids. The germline CDR1 and CDR2 sequences are SGHTA and FQGNSA. V was pared by 5 bases and J by 7 bases, with 11 bases of the junction left unmatched. Here the CDR3 reads CASSPDRAVRNEQFF. CDR3 bases: TGTGCCAGCAGCCCAGACAGGGCAGTGAGAAATGAGCAGTTCTTC.

The genes are TRBV5-1 and TRBJ2-5, with 10 bases that match TRBD2. V gave up 5 bases and J gave up 8 bases; unmatched junction bases: 12. Germline V gene data show CDR1 as SGHRS and CDR2 as YFSETQ. This CDR3 spans 15 amino acids. The CDR3: CASRPSASGSGTQYF. CDR3 DNA sequence: TGCGCCAGCAGACCCTCCGCTAGCGGGAGTGGAACCCAGTACTTC.

The sample holds a few counts of this clone. This chain links TRBV19 with TRBJ2-7; TRBD2 matches at 13 bases. Germline V lookup: CDR1 LNHDA, CDR2 SQIVND (reference sequence). The J segment lost 6 bases and the V segment lost 6 bases, leaving 8 bases of the junction unmatched. The CDR3 consists of 15 residues. DNA of the CDR3: TGTGCCAGTAGCATCCCACTAGCGGGAGGGAGCGAGCAGTACTTC. This encodes CASSIPLAGGSEQYF. The complete variable domain, with remaining parts taken from reference TRBV19 and TRBJ2-7, reads DGGITQSPKYLFRKEGQNVTLSCEQNLNHDAMYWYRQDPGQGLRLIYYSQIVNDFQKGDIAEGYSVSREKKESFPLTVTSAQKNPTAFYLCASSIPLAGGSEQYFGPGTRLTVT.

The chain couples TRBV5-1 to TRBJ2-1; 8 nucleotides agree with TRBD2. V lost 6 bases, J lost 15 bases, and 11 bases stayed unmatched. Looked up from germline, CDR1 is SGHRS and CDR2 is YFSETQ. This CDR3 has 12 residues. CDR3 DNA sequence: TGCGCCAGCAATCAGGTACCGGGAGGGTCGTTCTTC. Residues: CASNQVPGGSFF.

The sample holds a few counts of this clone. This chain joins TRBV7-3 and TRBJ2-7, with D perhaps TRBD1 (6 bases). With 2 bases removed from V and 3 bases from J, the gap between germline ends came to 14 bases. This CDR3 has 15 amino acids. Germline assignment: CDR1 SGHTA and CDR2 FQGTGA. The CDR3 sequence: CASSLGYRDNYEQYF. Here the CDR3 DNA reads TGTGCCAGCAGCTTAGGGTACAGGGACAACTACGAGCAGTACTTC.

The CDR3 nucleotides read TGTGCCAGTAGTCATAATGGACAGGGGAATGAAGCTTTCTTT. Encoded protein: CASSHNGQGNEAFF. The rearrangement uses TRBV19 and TRBJ1-1; 9 bases fit TRBD1. There are 14 residues in the CDR3. In germline, CDR1 is LNHDA, CDR2 SQIVND (reference sequence). V lost 5 bases, J lost 7 bases, and 8 bases stayed unmatched. The whole variable domain, remainder taken from reference TRBV19 and TRBJ1-1, is DGGITQSPKYLFRKEGQNVTLSCEQNLNHDAMYWYRQDPGQGLRLIYYSQIVNDFQKGDIAEGYSVSREKKESFPLTVTSAQKNPTAFYLCASSHNGQGNEAFFGQGTRLTVV.

A word on this clone: Other DNA sequences from this sample encode an identical CDR3 as well. The CDR3 sequence: CASSLGVWEQSEAFF. CDR3 DNA: TGTGCCAGCAGTTTAGGGGTGTGGGAGCAGAGTGAAGCTTTCTTT. V gene TRBV28 combines with J gene TRBJ1-1; D remains ambiguous. Trimming stripped 2 bases from V and 7 bases from J, with 17 bases between. Germline V gene sequence: CDR1 MDHEN, CDR2 SYDVKM. The CDR3 runs 15 residues.

Only a few counts were recorded for this clone. V is TRBV5-4 and J is TRBJ2-7, with 7 bases matching TRBD2. CDR3 size: 16 residues. The trim removed 4 bases at V and 1 base at J, leaving 11 bases unmatched. Germline CDR1 SGHNT, CDR2 YYREEE (reference sequence). The CDR3 sequence: CASSPQRGGGSYEQYF. The CDR3 nucleotides are TGTGCCAGCAGCCCCCAAAGGGGCGGGGGTTCCTACGAGCAGTACTTC.

V gene TRBV19 combines with J gene TRBJ2-1; tentative D call: TRBD2 (5 bases). The CDR3 loop spans 14 amino acids. CDR1 is LNHDA, CDR2 SQIVND, per germline (reference sequence). V was clipped by 3 bases and J by 6 bases, with 12 bases between them. The CDR3 reads CASSIVPGGNEQFF. The CDR3, as DNA: TGTGCCAGTAGTATCGTCCCAGGAGGCAATGAGCAGTTCTTC.

V and J are TRBV30 and TRBJ1-6; no clear D. There are 15 residues in the CDR3. The germline V and J ends were trimmed by 3 bases and 2 bases, with 11 bases remaining between them. The germline gives CDR1 GTSNPN, CDR2 SVGIG (reference sequence). Here the CDR3 DNA reads TGTGCCTGGAGCGGGTTTGGAGCCTATAATTCACCCCTCCACTTT. It encodes CAWSGFGAYNSPLHF.

The J gene is TRBJ1-1, the V gene TRBV18; D gene uncertain. The V and J ends lost 9 bases and 5 bases respectively, with 13 bases between them. This CDR3 comprises 12 residues. Looked up from germline, CDR1 is KGHSH and CDR2 is LQKENI. In nucleotides, the CDR3 is TGTGCCAGTCACCCGCCCGGTACTGAAGCTTTCTTT. Translation gives CASHPPGTEAFF.

The chain employs TRBV20-1 and TRBJ2-1; TRBD1 matches at 8 bases. This CDR3 is 11 amino acids long. From germline, CDR1 is DFQATT and CDR2 SNEGSKA (reference sequence). The ends lost 3 bases at V and 10 bases at J; junction bases unmatched: 2. The CDR3 region is CSASGTGEQFF. CDR3 DNA: TGCAGTGCTAGCGGGACAGGCGAGCAGTTCTTC.

J is TRBJ2-6 and V is TRBV28; D might be TRBD1 (5 bases). The CDR3 has 13 amino acids. Germline assignment: CDR1 MDHEN and CDR2 SYDVKM. Trimming took 6 bases from V and 3 from J, leaving 6 bases between them. CDR3 sequence: CASRGRGANVLTF. The DNA of the CDR3 is TGTGCCAGCAGGGGGCGTGGGGCCAACGTCCTGACTTTC.

This chain links TRBV4-1 with TRBJ2-7, with D possibly TRBD1 on 7 matching bases. V dropped 0 bases and J dropped 3 bases, with 15 bases sitting between them. CDR3 length: 16 residues. Germline CDR1 is MGHRA and CDR2 is YSYEKL. The CDR3 nucleotides are TGCGCCAGCAGCCAAGATTGGCAGGGGGGAGGCTACGAGCAGTACTTC. Residues: CASSQDWQGGGYEQYF.

This chain joins TRBV5-1 and TRBJ2-2; TRBD1 matches at 7 bases. CDR3 length equals 17 residues. From germline, CDR1 is SGHRS and CDR2 YFSETQ. Trimming removed 0 bases from V and 6 bases from J; junction bases left unmatched: 11. CDR3 sequence: CASSLASAGGTPGELFF. The DNA for the CDR3 is TGCGCCAGCAGCTTGGCAAGCGCAGGGGGAACCCCCGGGGAGCTGTTTTTT.

The sample holds a few counts of this clone. The chain uses TRBV7-2 and TRBJ1-2; TRBD1 aligns across 9 bases. The germline CDR1 and CDR2 sequences are SGHTA and FQGNSA. The V segment lost 5 bases and the J segment 2 bases; nucleotides outside the gene matches: 9. This CDR3 is built from 16 residues. The CDR3 spells CASSPNLGQGNYGYTF. DNA of the CDR3: TGTGCCAGCAGCCCAAACTTGGGACAGGGAAACTATGGCTACACCTTC. Based on the CDR3 plus reference TRBV7-2 and TRBJ1-2, the full variable domain is GAGVSQSPSNKVTEKGKDVELRCDPISGHTALYWYRQSLGQGLEFLIYFQGNSAPDKSGLPSDRFSAERTGGSVSTLTIQRTQQEDSAVYLCASSPNLGQGNYGYTFGSGTRLTVV.

The J gene is TRBJ1-3, the V gene TRBV28; D may be TRBD1 (6 bases). CDR3 length: 16 residues. Trimming took 5 bases from V and 2 from J, leaving 16 bases between them. Germline assignment: CDR1 MDHEN and CDR2 SYDVKM. The CDR3 here is CASSRGGAEAGNTIYF. In DNA form, the CDR3 reads TGTGCCAGCAGTAGGGGGGGCGCCGAGGCTGGAAACACCATATATTTT.

The chain employs TRBV28 and TRBJ2-7; 8 nucleotides agree with TRBD2. Trimming cost V 5 bases and J 6 bases; bases outside gene matches: 12. The CDR3 extends over 15 amino acids. Germline V CDR1 and CDR2: MDHEN, SYDVKM. The CDR3 DNA follows: TGTGCCAGCAGTGAGACCGGGACTAGTGTTGGCGAGCAGTACTTC. Translated: CASSETGTSVGEQYF.

This clone appeared once. The chain carries TRBV11-2 and TRBJ1-4; 10 bases fit TRBD1. V lost 5 bases to trimming and J lost 7 bases; unmatched junction nucleotides: 16. The CDR3 spans 18 residues. Germline-derived CDR1 and CDR2 are SGHAT and FQNNGV. The CDR3 here is CASSKLGQGLAGSEKLFF. Here the CDR3 DNA reads TGTGCCAGCAGCAAATTGGGACAGGGGTTAGCCGGAAGTGAAAAACTGTTTTTT.

This chain uses TRBV9 with TRBJ2-5; D call uncertain. From germline, CDR1 is SGDLS and CDR2 YYNGEE. Trimming took 0 bases from V and 0 from J, leaving 9 bases between them. This CDR3 contains 15 residues. The CDR3 loop reads CASSVDHLYQETQYF. DNA for the CDR3: TGTGCCAGCAGCGTAGATCACCTATACCAAGAGACCCAGTACTTC.